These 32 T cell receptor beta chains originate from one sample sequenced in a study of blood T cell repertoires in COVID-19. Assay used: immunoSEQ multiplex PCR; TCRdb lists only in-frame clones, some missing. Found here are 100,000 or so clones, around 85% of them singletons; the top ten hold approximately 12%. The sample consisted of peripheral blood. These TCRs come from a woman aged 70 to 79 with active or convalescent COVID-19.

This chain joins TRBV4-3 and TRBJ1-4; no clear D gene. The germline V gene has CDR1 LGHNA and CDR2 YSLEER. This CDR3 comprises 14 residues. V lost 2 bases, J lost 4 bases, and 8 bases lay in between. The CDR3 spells CASSQNLLNEKLFF. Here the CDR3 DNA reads TGCGCCAGCAGCCAAAATCTTCTTAATGAAAAACTGTTTTTT.

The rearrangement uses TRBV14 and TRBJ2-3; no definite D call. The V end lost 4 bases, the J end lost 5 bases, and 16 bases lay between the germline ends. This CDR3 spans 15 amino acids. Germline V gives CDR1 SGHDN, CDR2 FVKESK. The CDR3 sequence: CASSPSAVGGDTQYF. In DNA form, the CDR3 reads TGTGCCAGCAGCCCCAGCGCCGTGGGTGGAGATACGCAGTATTTT.

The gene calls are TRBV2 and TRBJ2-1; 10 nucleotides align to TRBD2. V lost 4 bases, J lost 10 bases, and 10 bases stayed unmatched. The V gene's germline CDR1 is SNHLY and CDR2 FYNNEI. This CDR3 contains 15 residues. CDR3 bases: TGTGCCAGCAGTGGGGGACTAGCGAGGGGTGGCGAGCAGTTCTTC. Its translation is CASSGGLARGGEQFF.

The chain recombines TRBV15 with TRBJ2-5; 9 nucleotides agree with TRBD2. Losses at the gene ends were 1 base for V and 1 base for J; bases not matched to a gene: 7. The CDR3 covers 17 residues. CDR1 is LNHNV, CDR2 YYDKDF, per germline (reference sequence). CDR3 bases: TGTGCCACCAGCAGAGGAGGTAGCGGGGGAGTCCAAGAGACCCAGTACTTC. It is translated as CATSRGGSGGVQETQYF.

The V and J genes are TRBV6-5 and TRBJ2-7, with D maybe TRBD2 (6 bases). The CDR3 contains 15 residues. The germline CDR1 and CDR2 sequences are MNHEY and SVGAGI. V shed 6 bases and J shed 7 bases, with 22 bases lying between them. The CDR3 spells CASRSGLGPFEEQYF. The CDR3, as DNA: TGTGCCAGCAGATCGGGACTTGGTCCTTTTGAGGAGCAGTACTTC.

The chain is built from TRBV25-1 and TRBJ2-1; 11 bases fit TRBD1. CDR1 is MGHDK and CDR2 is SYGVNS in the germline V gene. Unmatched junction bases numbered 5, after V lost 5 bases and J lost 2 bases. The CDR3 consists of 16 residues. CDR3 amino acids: CASSSPGQGAYNEQFF. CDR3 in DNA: TGTGCCAGCAGTTCCCCGGGACAGGGGGCCTACAATGAGCAGTTCTTC.

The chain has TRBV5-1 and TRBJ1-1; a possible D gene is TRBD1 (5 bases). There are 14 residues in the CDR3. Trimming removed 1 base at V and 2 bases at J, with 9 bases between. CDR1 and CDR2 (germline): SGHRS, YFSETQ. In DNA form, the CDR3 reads TGCGCCAGCAGCTTGTGGCAGGGAAACACTGAAGCTTTCTTT. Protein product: CASSLWQGNTEAFF.

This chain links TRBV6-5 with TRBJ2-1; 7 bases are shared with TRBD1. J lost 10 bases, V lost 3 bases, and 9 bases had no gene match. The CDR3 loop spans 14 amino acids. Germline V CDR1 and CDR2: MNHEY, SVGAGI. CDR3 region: CASSYIQGNGEQFF. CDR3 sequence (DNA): TGTGCCAGCAGTTATATACAGGGGAACGGCGAGCAGTTCTTC.

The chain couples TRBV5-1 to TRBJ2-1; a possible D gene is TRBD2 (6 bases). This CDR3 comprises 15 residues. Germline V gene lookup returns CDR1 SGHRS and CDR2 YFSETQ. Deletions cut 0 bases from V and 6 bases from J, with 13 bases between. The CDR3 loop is CASSLEGTPPNEQFF. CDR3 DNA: TGCGCCAGCAGCTTGGAAGGGACTCCCCCCAATGAGCAGTTCTTC.

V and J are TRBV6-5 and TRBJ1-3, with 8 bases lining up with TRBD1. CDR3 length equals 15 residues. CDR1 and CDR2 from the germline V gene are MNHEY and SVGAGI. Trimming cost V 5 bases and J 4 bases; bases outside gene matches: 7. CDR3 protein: CASSSPGTGGNTIYF. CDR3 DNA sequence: TGTGCCAGCAGTAGCCCCGGGACAGGAGGAAACACCATATATTTT.

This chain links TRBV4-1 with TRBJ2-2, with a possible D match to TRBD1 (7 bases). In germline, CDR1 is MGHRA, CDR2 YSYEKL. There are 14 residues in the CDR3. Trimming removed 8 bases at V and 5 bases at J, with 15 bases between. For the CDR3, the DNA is TGCGCCAGCCAGGGGGGCCCTTGGACCGGGGAGCTGTTTTTT. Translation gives CASQGGPWTGELFF.

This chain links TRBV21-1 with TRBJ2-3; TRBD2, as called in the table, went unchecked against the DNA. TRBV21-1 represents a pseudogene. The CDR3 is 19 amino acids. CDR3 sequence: CASSKARRRGGLKTDTQYF. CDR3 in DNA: TGTGCCAGCAGCAAAGCTCGGAGGCGGGGGGGCCTAAAGACAGATACGCAGTATTTT.

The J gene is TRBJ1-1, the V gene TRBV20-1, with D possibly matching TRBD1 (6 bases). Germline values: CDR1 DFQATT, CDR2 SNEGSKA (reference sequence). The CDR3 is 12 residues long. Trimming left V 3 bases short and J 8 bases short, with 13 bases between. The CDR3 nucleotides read TGCAGTGCTAGTCCCAGGGGACGGGAAGCTTTCTTT. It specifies CSASPRGREAFF.

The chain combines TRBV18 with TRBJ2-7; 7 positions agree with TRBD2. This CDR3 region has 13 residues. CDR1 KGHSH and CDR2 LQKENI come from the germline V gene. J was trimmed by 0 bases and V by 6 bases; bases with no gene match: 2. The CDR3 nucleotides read TGTGCCAGCTCCGGGGGGAGCTCCTACGAGCAGTACTTC. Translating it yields CASSGGSSYEQYF.

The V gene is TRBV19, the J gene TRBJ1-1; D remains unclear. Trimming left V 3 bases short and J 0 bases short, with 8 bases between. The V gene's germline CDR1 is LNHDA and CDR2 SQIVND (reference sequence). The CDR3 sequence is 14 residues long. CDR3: CASSIRRLNTEAFF. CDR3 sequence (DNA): TGTGCCAGTAGTATCCGCAGGTTGAACACTGAAGCTTTCTTT.

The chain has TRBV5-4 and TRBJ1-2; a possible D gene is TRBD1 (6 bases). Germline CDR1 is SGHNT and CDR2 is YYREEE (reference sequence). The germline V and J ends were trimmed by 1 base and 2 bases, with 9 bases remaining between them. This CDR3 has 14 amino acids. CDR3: CASSLRQENYGYTF. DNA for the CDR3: TGTGCCAGCAGCTTGCGACAGGAGAACTATGGCTACACCTTC.

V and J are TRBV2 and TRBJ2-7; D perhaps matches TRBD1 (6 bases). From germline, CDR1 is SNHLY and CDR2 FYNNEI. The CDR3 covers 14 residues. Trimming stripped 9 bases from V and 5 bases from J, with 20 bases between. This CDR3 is CASNPVGKGDEQYF. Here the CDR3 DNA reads TGTGCCAGTAATCCTGTCGGTAAGGGGGACGAGCAGTACTTC.

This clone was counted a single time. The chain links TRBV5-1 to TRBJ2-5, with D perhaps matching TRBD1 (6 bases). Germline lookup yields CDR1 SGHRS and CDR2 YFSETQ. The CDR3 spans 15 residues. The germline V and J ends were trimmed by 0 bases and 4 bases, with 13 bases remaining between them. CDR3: CASSLGQGKGETQYF. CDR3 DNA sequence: TGCGCCAGCAGCTTGGGGCAGGGGAAGGGAGAGACCCAGTACTTC. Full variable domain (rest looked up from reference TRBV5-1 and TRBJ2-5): KAGVTQTPRYLIKTRGQQVTLSCSPISGHRSVSWYQQTPGQGLQFLFEYFSETQRNKGNFPGRFSGRQFSNSRSEMNVSTLELGDSALYLCASSLGQGKGETQYFGPGTRLLVL.

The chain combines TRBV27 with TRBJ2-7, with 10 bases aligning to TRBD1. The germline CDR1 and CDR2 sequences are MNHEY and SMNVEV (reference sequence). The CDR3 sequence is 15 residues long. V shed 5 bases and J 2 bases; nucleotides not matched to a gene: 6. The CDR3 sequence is CASSLSTGGPYEQYF. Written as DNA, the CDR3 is TGTGCCAGCAGTCTTTCGACAGGGGGCCCCTACGAGCAGTACTTC.

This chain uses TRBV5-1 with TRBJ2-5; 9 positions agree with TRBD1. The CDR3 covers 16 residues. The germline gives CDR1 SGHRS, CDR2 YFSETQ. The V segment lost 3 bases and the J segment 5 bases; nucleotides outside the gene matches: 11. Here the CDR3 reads CASSSATGGGIETQYF. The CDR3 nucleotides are TGCGCCAGCAGCTCGGCTACAGGGGGCGGGATTGAGACCCAGTACTTC.

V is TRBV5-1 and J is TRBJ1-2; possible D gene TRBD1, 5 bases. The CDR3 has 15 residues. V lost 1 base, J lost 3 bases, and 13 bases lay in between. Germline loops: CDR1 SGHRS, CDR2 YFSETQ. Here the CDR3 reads CASSLNAGSDYGYTF. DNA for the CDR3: TGCGCCAGCAGCTTGAATGCAGGGTCCGACTATGGCTACACCTTC.

The CDR3 loop is CASSARQGSRADTQYF. CDR3 sequence (DNA): TGTGCCAGCAGCGCCCGACAGGGGTCGCGCGCAGATACGCAGTATTTT. The chain carries TRBV3-1 (or the pseudogene TRBV3-2) and TRBJ2-3, with 8 bases that match TRBD1. Losses at the gene ends were 5 bases for V and 4 bases for J; bases not matched to a gene: 11. The CDR3 totals 16 residues. Germline V gene data show CDR1 as LGHDT and CDR2 as YNNKEL (reference sequence).

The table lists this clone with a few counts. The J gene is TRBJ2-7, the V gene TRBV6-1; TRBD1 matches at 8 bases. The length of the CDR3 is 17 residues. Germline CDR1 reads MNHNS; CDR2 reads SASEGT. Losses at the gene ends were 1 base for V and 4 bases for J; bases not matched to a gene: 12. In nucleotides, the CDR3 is TGTGCCAGCAGTGAAGGTCGGACAGGGCTCACTCGGTACGAGCAGTACTTC. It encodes CASSEGRTGLTRYEQYF.

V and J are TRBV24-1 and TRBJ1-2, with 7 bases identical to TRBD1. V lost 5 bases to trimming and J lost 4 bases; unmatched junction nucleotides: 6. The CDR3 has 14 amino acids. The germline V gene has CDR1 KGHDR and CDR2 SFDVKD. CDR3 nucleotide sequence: TGTGCCACCAGTGTTAGGGGGCTTGGCTATGGCTACACCTTC. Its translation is CATSVRGLGYGYTF.

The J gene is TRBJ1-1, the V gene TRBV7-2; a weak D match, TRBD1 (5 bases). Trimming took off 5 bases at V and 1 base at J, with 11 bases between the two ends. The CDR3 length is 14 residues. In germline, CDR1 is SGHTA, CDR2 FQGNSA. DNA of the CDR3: TGTGCCAGCAGCCGGGCTCAGGGGAACACTGAAGCTTTCTTT. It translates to CASSRAQGNTEAFF.

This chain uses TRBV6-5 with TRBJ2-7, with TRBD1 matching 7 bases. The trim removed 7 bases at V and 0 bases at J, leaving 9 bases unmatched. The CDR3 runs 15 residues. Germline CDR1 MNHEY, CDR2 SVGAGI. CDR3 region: CASTDPGQNSYEQYF. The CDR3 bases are TGTGCCAGCACAGATCCGGGACAGAACTCCTACGAGCAGTACTTC.

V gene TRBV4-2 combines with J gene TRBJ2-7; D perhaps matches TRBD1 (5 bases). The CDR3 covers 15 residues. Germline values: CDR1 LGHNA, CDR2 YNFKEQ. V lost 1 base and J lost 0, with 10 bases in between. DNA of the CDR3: TGTGCCAGCAGCCAAGGTGTGACAGACTCCTACGAGCAGTACTTC. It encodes CASSQGVTDSYEQYF.

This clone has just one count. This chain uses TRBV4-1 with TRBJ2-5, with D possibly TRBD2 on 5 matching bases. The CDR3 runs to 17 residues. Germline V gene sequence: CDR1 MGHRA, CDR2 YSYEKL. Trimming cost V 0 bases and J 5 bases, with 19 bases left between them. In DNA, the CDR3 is TGCGCCAGCAGCCAAGAATTCGGAGCCCTTGGCGGGGAGACCCAGTACTTC. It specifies CASSQEFGALGGETQYF.

CDR3 nucleotide sequence: TGTGCCAGCAGCCAAGAGGGGAAAGGAGGTGAAAAACTGTTTTTT. Protein sequence: CASSQEGKGGEKLFF. The rearrangement uses TRBV3-1 (or the pseudogene TRBV3-2) and TRBJ1-4; D is unresolved. The germline V gene has CDR1 LGHDT and CDR2 YNNKEL (reference sequence). Trimming took 0 bases from V and 7 from J, leaving 12 bases between them. The CDR3 covers 15 residues.

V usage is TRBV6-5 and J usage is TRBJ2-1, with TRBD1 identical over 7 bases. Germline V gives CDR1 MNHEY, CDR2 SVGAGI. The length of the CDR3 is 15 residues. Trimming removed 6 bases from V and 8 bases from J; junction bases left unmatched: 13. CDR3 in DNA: TGTGCCAGCAGGAGAAGACAGGGAAGTATCGATGAGCAGTTCTTC. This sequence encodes CASRRRQGSIDEQFF.

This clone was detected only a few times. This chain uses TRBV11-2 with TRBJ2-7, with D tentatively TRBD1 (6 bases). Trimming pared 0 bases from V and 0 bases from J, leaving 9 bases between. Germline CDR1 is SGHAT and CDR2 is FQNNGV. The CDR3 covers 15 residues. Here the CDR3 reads CASSLEGASSYEQYF. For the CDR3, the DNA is TGTGCCAGCAGCTTAGAGGGGGCGAGCTCCTACGAGCAGTACTTC.

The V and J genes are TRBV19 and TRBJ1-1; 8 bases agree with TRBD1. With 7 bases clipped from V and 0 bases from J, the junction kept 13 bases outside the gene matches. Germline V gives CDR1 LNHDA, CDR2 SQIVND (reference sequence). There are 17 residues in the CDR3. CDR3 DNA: TGTGCCAGTACCGGGCTGGGGACAGGACTCTTGAACACTGAAGCTTTCTTT. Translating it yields CASTGLGTGLLNTEAFF.